This TCR beta chain was recorded in a study of shared clonotypes between healthy human individuals. Naive CD8 cells, CD45RO-negative and positively selected for CCR7, excluded terminally differentiated effector memory CD45RA+ cells. The study ran the assay at deep level. Repertoires were generated with immunoSEQ multiplex PCR, while TCRdb's copy carries only in-frame clones and drops some. The sample consists of nearly 2 million clones, approximately 94% of them appearing once. In germline, CDR1 is SGDLS, CDR2 YYNGEE. This CDR3 region has 14 residues. The V gene lost 4 bases and the J gene lost 6 bases, with 16 bases spanning the gap.

The clonotype originates from a young man in good health. The sample taken for sequencing was naive CD8+ T cells sorted from blood. This sequence joins TRBV9 and TRBJ1-2, with a tentative D call TRBD1 (5 bases). Here the CDR3 reads CASSPDGGSHGYTF. CDR3 bases: TGTGCCAGCAGCCCCGATGGGGGGTCACATGGCTACACCTTC.